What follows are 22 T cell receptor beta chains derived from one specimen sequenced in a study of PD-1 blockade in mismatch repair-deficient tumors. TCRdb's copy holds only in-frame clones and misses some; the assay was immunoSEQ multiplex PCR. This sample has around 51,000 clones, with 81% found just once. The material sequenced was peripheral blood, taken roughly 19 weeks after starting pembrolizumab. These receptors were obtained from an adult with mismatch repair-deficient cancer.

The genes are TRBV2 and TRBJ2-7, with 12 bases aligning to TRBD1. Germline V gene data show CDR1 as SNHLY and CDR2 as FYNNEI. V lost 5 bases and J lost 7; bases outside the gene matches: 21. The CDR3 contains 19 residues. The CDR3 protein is CASSRGAFGWGQGAEEQYF. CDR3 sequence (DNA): TGTGCCAGCAGTAGGGGGGCATTTGGCTGGGGACAGGGGGCTGAAGAGCAGTACTTC.

CDR3 DNA sequence: TGTGCCAGCAGCTTGTGGTGGCGGGAGGCCCACAATGAGCAGTTCTTC. It codes for CASSLWWREAHNEQFF. This chain links TRBV4-2 with TRBJ2-1; 8 bases match TRBD2. CDR1 is LGHNA and CDR2 is YNFKEQ in the germline V gene. The CDR3 is 16 residues long. Trimming took 5 bases from V and 5 from J; bases not matched to a gene: 11.

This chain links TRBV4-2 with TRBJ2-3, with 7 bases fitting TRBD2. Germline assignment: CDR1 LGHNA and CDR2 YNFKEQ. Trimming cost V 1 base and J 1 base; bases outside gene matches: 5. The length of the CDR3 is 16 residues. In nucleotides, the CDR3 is TGTGCCAGCAGCCAAGTGGCGGGAGCGGGCACAGATACGCAGTATTTT. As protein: CASSQVAGAGTDTQYF.

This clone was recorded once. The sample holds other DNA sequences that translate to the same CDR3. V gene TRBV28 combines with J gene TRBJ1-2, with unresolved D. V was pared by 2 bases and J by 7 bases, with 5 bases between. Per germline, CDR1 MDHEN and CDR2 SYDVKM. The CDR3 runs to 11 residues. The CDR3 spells CASSLTSGYTF. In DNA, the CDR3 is TGTGCCAGCAGTTTAACCTCTGGCTACACCTTC.

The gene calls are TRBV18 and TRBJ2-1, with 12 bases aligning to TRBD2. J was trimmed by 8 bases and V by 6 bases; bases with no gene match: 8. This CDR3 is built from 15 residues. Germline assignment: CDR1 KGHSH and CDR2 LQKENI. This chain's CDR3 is CASSRGLAGKDEQFF. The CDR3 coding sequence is TGTGCCAGCTCCCGCGGACTAGCGGGGAAAGATGAGCAGTTCTTC.

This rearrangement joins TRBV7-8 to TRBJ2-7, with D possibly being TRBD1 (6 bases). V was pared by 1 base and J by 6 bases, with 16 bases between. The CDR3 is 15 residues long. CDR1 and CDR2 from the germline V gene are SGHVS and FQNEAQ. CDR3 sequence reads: CASSLGTRGGGEQYF. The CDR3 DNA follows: TGTGCCAGCAGCTTAGGTACCAGGGGTGGGGGCGAGCAGTACTTC.

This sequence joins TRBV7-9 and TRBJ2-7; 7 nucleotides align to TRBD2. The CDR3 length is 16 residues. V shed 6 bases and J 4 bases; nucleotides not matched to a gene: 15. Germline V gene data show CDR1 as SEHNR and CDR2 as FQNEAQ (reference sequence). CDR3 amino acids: CASSGLGGGHGYEQYF. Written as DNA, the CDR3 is TGTGCCAGCAGTGGCTTGGGGGGAGGGCATGGGTACGAGCAGTACTTC.

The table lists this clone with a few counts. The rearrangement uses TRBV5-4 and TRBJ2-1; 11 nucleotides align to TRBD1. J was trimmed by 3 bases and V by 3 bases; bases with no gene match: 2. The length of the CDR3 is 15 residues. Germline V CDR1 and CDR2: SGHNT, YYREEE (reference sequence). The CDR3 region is CASSSGTGGYNEQFF. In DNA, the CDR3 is TGTGCCAGCAGCTCCGGGACAGGGGGCTACAATGAGCAGTTCTTC. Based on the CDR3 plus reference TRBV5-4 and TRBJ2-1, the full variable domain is ETGVTQSPTHLIKTRGQQVTLRCSSQSGHNTVSWYQQALGQGPQFIFQYYREEENGRGNFPPRFSGLQFPNYSSELNVNALELDDSALYLCASSSGTGGYNEQFFGPGTRLTVL.

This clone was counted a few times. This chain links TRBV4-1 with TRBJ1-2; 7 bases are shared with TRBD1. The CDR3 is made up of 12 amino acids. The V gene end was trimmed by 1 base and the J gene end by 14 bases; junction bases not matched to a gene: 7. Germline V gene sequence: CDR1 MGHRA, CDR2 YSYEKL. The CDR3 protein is CASSQVRDSRTF. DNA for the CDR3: TGCGCCAGCAGCCAAGTACGGGACAGTCGTACCTTC.

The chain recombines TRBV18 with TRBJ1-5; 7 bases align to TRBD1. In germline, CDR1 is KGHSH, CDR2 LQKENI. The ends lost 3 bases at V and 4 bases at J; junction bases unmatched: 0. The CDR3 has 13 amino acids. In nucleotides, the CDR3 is TGTGCCAGCTCACCGGGACAGAATCAGCCCCAGCATTTT. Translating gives CASSPGQNQPQHF.

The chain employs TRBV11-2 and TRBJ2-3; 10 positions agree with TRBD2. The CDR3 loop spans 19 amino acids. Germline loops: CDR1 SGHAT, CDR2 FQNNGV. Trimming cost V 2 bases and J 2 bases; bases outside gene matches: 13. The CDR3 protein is CASSLSLAGERPDTDTQYF. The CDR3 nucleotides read TGTGCCAGCAGCTTAAGCCTAGCGGGAGAGAGACCTGACACAGATACGCAGTATTTT.

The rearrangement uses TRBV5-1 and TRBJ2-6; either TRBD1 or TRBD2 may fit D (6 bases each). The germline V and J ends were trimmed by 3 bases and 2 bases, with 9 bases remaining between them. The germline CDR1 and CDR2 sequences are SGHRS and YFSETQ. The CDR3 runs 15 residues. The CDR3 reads CASSSGAAGANVLTF. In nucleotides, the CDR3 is TGCGCCAGCAGCTCGGGGGCAGCTGGGGCCAACGTCCTGACTTTC.

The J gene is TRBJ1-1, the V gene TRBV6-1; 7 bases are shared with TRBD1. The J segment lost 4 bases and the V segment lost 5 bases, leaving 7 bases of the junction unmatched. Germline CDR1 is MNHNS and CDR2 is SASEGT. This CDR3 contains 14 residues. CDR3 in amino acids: CASSIPGQSTEAFF. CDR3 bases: TGTGCCAGCAGTATACCGGGACAGAGCACTGAAGCTTTCTTT.

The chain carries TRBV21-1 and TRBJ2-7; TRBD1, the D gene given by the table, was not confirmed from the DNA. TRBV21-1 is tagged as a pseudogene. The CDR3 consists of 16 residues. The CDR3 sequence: CASSGVHRDSPHEQYF. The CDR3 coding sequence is TGTGCCAGCAGCGGCGTCCACCGGGACAGTCCGCATGAGCAGTACTTC.

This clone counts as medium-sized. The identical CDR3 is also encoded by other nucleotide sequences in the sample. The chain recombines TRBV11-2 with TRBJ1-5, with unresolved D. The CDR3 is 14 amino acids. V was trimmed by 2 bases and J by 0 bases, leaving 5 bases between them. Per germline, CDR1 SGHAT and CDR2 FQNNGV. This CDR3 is CASSLSDSNQPQHF. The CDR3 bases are TGTGCCAGCAGCTTATCAGATAGCAATCAGCCCCAGCATTTT.

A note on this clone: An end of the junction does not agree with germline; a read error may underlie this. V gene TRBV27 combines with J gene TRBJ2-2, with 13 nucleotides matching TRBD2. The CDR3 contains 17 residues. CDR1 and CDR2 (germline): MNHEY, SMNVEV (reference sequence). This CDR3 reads CAGSFFGTSGNTGELFF. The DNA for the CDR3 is TGTGCCGGCAGTTTCTTCGGGACTAGCGGGAATACCGGGGAGCTGTTTTTT.

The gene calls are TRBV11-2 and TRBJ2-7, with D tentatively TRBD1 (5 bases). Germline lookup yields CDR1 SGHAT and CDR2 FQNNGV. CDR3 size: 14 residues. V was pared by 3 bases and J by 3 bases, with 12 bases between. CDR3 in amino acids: CASSLGSGNYEQYF. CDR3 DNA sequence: TGTGCCAGCAGCTTGGGCTCAGGGAACTACGAGCAGTACTTC.

CDR3: CASTFGAGDEQYF. In DNA form, the CDR3 reads TGTGCCAGTACCTTTGGGGCGGGAGACGAGCAGTACTTC. The chain links TRBV19 to TRBJ2-7; 7 nucleotides align to TRBD2. V shed 7 bases, J shed 5 bases, and the junction held 8 bases outside the gene matches. The CDR3 sequence is 13 residues long. CDR1 LNHDA and CDR2 SQIVND come from the germline V gene (reference sequence).

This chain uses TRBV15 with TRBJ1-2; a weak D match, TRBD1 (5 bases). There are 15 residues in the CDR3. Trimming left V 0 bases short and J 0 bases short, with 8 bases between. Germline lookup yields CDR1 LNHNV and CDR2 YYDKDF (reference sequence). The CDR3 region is CATSREAGTNYGYTF. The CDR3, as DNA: TGTGCCACCAGCAGAGAAGCAGGGACTAACTATGGCTACACCTTC.

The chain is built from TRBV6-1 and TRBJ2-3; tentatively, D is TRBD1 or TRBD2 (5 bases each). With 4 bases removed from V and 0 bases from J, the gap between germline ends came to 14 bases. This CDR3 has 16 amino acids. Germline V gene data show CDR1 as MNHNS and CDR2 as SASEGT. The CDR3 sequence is CASSGGTDPSTDTQYF. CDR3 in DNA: TGTGCCAGCAGTGGGGGGACGGACCCTAGCACAGATACGCAGTATTTT.

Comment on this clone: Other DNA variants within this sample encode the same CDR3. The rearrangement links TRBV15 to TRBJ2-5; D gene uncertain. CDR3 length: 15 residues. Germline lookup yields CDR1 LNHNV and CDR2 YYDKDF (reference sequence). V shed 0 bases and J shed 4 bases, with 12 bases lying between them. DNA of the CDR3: TGTGCCACCAGCAGAGATCCCGGGCGTTCAGAGACCCAGTACTTC. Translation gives CATSRDPGRSETQYF.

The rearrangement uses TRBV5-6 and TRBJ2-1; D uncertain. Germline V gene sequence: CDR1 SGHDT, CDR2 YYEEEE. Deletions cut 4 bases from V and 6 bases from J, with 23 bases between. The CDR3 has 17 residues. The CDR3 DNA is TGTGCCAGCAGCCTGACTCGACCAGACTTGCTGGGCAATGAGCAGTTCTTC. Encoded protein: CASSLTRPDLLGNEQFF.